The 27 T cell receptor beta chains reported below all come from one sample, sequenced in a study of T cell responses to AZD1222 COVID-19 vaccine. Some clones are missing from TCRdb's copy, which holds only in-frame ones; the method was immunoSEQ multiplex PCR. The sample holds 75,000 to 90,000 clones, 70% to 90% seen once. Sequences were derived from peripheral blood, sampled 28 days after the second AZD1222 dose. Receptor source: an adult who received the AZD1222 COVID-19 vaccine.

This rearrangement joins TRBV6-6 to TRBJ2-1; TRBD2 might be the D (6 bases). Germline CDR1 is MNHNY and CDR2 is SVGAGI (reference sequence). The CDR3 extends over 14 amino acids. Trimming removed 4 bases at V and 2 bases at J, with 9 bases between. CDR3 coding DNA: TGTGCCAGCAGTTCAACTAGCCCCTACAATGAGCAGTTCTTC. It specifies CASSSTSPYNEQFF.

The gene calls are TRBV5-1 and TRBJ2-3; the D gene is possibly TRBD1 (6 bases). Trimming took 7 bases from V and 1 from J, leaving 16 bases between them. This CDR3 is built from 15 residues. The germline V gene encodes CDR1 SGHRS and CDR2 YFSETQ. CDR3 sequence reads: CASHQGSPGTDTQYF. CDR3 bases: TGCGCCAGCCATCAGGGGTCACCGGGCACAGATACGCAGTATTTT.

CDR3 DNA: TGTGCCAGCAGCTCCCTAGCGGAGATCTCCTACGAGCAGTACTTC. Its translation is CASSSLAEISYEQYF. The chain has TRBV11-3 and TRBJ2-7, with 7 bases identical to TRBD2. The CDR3 runs 15 residues. Trimming took 4 bases from V and 0 from J; bases not matched to a gene: 6. Germline CDR1 is SGHNT and CDR2 is YENEEA.

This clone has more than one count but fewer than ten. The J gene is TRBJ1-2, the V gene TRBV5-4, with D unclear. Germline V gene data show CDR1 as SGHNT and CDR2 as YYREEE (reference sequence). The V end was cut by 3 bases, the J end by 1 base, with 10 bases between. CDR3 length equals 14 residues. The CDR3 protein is CASSSNVLNYGYTF. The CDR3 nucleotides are TGTGCCAGCAGCTCGAATGTTCTTAACTATGGCTACACCTTC. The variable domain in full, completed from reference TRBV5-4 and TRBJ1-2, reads ETGVTQSPTHLIKTRGQQVTLRCSSQSGHNTVSWYQQALGQGPQFIFQYYREEENGRGNFPPRFSGLQFPNYSSELNVNALELDDSALYLCASSSNVLNYGYTFGSGTRLTVV.

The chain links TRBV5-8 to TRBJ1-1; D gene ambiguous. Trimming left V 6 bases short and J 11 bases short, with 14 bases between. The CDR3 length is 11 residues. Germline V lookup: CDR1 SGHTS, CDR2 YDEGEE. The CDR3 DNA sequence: TGTGCCAGCACTGTCACCGACATGGCTTTCTTT. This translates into CASTVTDMAFF. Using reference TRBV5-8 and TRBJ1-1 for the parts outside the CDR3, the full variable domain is EAGVTQSPTHLIKTRGQQATLRCSPISGHTSVYWYQQALGLGLQFLLWYDEGEERNRGNFPPRFSGRQFPNYSSELNVNALELEDSALYLCASTVTDMAFFGQGTRLTVV.

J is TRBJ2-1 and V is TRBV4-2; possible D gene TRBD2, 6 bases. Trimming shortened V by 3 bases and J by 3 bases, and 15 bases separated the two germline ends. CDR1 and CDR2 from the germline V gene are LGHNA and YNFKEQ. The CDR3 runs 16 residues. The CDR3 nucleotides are TGTGCCAGCAGCCAGGCTATCGGCGGGAACTACAATGAGCAGTTCTTC. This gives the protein CASSQAIGGNYNEQFF.

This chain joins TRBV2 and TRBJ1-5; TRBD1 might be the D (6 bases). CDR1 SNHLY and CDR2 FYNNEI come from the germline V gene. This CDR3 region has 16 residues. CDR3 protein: CASSTGGAEGNQPQHF. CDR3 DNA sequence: TGTGCGTCTTCTACGGGGGGGGCGGAAGGCAATCAGCCCCAGCATTTT. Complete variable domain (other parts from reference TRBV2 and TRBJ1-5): EPEVTQTPSHQVTQMGQEVILRCVPISNHLYFYWYRQILGQKVEFLVSFYNNEISEKSEIFDDQFSVERPDGSNFTLKIRSTKLEDSAMYFCASSTGGAEGNQPQHFGDGTRLSIL.

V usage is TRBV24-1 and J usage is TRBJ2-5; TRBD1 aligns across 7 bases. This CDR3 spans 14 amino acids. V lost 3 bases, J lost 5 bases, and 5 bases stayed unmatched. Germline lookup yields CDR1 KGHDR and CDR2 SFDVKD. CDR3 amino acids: CATSDPQGRETQYF. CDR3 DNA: TGTGCCACCAGTGATCCACAGGGGCGGGAGACCCAGTACTTC.

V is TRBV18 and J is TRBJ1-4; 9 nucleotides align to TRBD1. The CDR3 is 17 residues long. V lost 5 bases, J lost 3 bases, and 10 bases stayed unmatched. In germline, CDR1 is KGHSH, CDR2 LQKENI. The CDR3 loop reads CASSNTQGAAANEKLFF. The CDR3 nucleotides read TGTGCCAGCTCAAACACACAGGGGGCTGCAGCTAATGAAAAACTGTTTTTT.

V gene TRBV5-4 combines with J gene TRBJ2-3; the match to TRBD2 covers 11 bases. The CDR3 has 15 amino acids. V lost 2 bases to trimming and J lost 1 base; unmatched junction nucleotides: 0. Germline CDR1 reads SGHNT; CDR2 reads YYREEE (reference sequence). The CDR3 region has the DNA TGTGCCAGCAGCTTACTAGCGGGGGGCACAGATACGCAGTATTTT. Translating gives CASSLLAGGTDTQYF.

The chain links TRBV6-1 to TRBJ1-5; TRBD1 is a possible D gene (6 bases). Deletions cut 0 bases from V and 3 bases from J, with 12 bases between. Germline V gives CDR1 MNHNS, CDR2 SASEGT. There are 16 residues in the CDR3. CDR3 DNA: TGTGCCAGCAGTGAAGCGTACAGGGTAAACAATCAGCCCCAGCATTTT. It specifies CASSEAYRVNNQPQHF.

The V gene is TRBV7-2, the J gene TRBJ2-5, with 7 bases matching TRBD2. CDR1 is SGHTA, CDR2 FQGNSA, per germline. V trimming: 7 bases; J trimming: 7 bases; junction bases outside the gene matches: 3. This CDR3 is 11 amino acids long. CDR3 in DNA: TGTGCCAGCACCCGCGGGAGGACCCAGTACTTC. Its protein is CASTRGRTQYF.

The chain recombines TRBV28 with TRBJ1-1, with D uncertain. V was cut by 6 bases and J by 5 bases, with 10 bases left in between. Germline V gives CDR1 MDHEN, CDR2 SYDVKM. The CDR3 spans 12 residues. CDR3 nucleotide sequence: TGTGCCAGCAGGGTAAAGTGGACTGAAGCTTTCTTT. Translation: CASRVKWTEAFF.

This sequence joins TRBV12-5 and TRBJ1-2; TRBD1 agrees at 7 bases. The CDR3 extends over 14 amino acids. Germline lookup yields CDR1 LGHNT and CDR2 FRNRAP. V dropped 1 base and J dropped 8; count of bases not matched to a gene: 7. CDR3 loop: CASGLAQTRGGYTF. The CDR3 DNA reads TGTGCTAGTGGTTTGGCCCAGACCAGGGGGGGCTACACCTTC.

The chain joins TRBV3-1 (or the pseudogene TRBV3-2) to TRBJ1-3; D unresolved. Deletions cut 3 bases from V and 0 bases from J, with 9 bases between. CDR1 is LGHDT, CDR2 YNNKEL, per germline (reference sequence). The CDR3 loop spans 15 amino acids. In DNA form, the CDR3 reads TGTGCCAGCAGCCAGGGCTGGATCTCTGGAAACACCATATATTTT. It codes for CASSQGWISGNTIYF.

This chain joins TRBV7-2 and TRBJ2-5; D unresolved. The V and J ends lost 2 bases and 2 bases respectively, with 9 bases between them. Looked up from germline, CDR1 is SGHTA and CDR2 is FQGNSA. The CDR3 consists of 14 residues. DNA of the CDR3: TGTGCCAGCAGCTTACGGCGGCAACAAGAGACCCAGTACTTC. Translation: CASSLRRQQETQYF.

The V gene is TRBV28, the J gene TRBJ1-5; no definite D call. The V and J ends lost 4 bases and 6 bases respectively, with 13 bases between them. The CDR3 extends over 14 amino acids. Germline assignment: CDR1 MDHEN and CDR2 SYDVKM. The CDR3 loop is CASSSRVLGQPQHF. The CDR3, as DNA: TGTGCCAGCAGTTCTCGGGTTCTAGGTCAGCCCCAGCATTTT.

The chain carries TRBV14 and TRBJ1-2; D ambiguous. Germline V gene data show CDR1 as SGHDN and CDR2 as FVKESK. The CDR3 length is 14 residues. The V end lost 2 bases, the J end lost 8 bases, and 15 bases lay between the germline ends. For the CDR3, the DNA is TGTGCCAGCAGCCAATCGCAGGCACGAGTCGGCTACACCTTC. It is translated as CASSQSQARVGYTF.

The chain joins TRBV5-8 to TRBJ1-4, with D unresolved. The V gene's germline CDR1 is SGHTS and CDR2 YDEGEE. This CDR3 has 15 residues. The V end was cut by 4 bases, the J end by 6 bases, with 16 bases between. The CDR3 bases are TGTGCCAGCAGCGGGAGACTGGGCGGGTATGAAAAACTGTTTTTT. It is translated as CASSGRLGGYEKLFF.

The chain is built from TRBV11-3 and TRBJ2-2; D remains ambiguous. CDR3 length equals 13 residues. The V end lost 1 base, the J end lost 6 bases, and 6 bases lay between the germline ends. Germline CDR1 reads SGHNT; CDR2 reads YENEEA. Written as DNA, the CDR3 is TGTGCCAGCAGCTTAGTAACCCCCGGGGAGCTGTTTTTT. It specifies CASSLVTPGELFF.

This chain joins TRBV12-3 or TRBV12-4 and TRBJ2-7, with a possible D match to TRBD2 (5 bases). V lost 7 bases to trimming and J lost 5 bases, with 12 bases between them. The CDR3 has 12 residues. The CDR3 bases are TGTGCCAGCACAGCGGATCAACACGAGCAGTACTTC. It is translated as CASTADQHEQYF.

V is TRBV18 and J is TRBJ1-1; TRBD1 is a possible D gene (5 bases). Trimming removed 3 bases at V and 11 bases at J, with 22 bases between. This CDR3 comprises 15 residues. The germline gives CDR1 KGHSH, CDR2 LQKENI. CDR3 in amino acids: CASSPLVGVESRAFF. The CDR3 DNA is TGTGCCAGCTCACCTCTCGTGGGGGTGGAGTCAAGGGCTTTCTTT. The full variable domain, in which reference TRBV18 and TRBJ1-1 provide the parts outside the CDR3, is NAGVMQNPRHLVRRRGQEARLRCSPMKGHSHVYWYRQLPEEGLKFMVYLQKENIIDESGMPKERFSAEFPKEGPSILRIQQVVRGDSAAYFCASSPLVGVESRAFFGQGTRLTVV.

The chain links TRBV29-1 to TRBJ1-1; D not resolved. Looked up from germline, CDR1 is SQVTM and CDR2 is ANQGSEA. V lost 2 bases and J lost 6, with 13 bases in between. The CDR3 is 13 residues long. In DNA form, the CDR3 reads TGCAGCGTTGAACGGCAGGCAAGCGCTGAAGCTTTCTTT. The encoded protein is CSVERQASAEAFF.

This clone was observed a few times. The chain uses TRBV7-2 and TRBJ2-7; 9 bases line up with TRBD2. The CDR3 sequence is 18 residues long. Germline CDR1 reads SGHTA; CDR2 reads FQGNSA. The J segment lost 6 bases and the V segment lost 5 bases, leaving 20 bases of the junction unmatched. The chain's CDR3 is CASSQIGAGGPSLGEQYF. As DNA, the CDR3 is TGTGCCAGCAGCCAGATTGGGGCGGGAGGGCCCTCCTTGGGCGAGCAGTACTTC.

The CDR3 loop reads CASSGWGYGANEKLFF. For the CDR3, the DNA is TGTGCCAGCAGCGGTTGGGGGTATGGGGCTAATGAAAAACTGTTTTTT. The chain carries TRBV7-9 and TRBJ1-4, with D maybe TRBD1 (5 bases). V dropped 5 bases and J dropped 3 bases, with 16 bases sitting between them. Germline assignment: CDR1 SEHNR and CDR2 FQNEAQ (reference sequence). The CDR3 sequence is 16 residues long.

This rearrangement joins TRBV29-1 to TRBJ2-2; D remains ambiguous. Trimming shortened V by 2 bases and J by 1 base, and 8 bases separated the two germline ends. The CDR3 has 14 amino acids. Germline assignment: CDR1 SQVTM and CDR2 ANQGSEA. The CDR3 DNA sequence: TGCAGCGTTGAAAAGCGAGAGAACACCGGGGAGCTGTTTTTT. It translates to CSVEKRENTGELFF.

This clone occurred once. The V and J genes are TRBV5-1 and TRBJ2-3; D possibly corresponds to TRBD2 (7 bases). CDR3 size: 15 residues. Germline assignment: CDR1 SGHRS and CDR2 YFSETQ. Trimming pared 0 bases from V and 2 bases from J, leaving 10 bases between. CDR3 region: CASSLEGGYTDTQYF. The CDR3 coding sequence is TGCGCCAGCAGCTTGGAGGGGGGGTACACAGATACGCAGTATTTT.